The 14 T cell receptor beta chains given below trace back to one sample, sequenced in a study of cytomegalovirus exposure and HLA in healthy donors. PCR used 60 Vbeta primers and 13 Jbeta primers. Measured with immunoSEQ multiplex PCR; TCRdb has only the in-frame clones, and not every one. This table has some 120,000 clones, roughly 82% appearing once. Material for sequencing was PBMCs. These receptors came from a male donor in good health and CMV-seropositive.

This CDR3 reads CASRLSGRFYEQYF. The CDR3 nucleotides read TGTGCCAGCAGACTTAGCGGGAGGTTCTACGAGCAGTACTTC. The chain is built from TRBV6-5 and TRBJ2-7; 10 bases are a match to TRBD2. The germline gives CDR1 MNHEY, CDR2 SVGAGI. Germline trimming cut 6 bases from V and 3 bases from J; bases unmatched to any gene: 5. The CDR3 extends over 14 amino acids.

This chain links TRBV25-1 with TRBJ2-1; TRBD1 matches at 7 bases. Looked up from germline, CDR1 is MGHDK and CDR2 is SYGVNS. CDR3 size: 15 residues. Germline trimming cut 1 base from V and 7 bases from J; bases unmatched to any gene: 7. CDR3 amino acids: CASSESGQAMNEQFF. The CDR3 DNA is TGTGCCAGCAGTGAATCTGGACAGGCCATGAATGAGCAGTTCTTC.

The V and J genes are TRBV5-1 and TRBJ1-1; unclear D gene. Trimming cost V 4 bases and J 0 bases, with 7 bases left between them. The CDR3 has 13 amino acids. Germline CDR1 SGHRS, CDR2 YFSETQ. CDR3 sequence (DNA): TGCGCCAGCAGCGGACTAGTGAACACTGAAGCTTTCTTT. This gives the protein CASSGLVNTEAFF.

The rearrangement links TRBV6-6 to TRBJ2-3; 12 bases align to TRBD2. From germline, CDR1 is MNHNY and CDR2 SVGAGI (reference sequence). Trimming removed 7 bases from V and 3 bases from J; junction bases left unmatched: 8. This CDR3 region has 16 residues. The DNA of the CDR3 is TGTGCCAGCACCCCAAGACTAGCGGGAGATACAGATACGCAGTATTTT. Its translation is CASTPRLAGDTDTQYF.

The chain combines TRBV19 with TRBJ2-7; no clear D gene. V was shortened by 3 bases and J by 2 bases, with 8 bases between the two germline ends. The CDR3 has 13 residues. Germline V lookup: CDR1 LNHDA, CDR2 SQIVND (reference sequence). CDR3 residues: CASSIEPAYEQYF. The CDR3 bases are TGTGCCAGTAGTATCGAGCCCGCCTACGAGCAGTACTTC.

This sequence joins TRBV6-5 and TRBJ2-5; D call uncertain. The CDR3 runs to 14 residues. The germline V gene encodes CDR1 MNHEY and CDR2 SVGAGI. V lost 4 bases, J lost 5 bases, and 14 bases lay in between. CDR3 sequence reads: CASSFSSSGETQYF. The CDR3 DNA sequence: TGTGCCAGCAGTTTTAGTTCCTCCGGGGAGACCCAGTACTTC.

As regards this clone: At the DNA level, this CDR3 is encoded by other sequences in the same sample as well. CDR3 nucleotide sequence: TGTGCCAGCAGCTCCATTAAGGGGGATATAGCCAAAAACATTCAGTACTTC. Translating it yields CASSSIKGDIAKNIQYF. The chain joins TRBV11-2 to TRBJ2-4; possible D gene TRBD1, 6 bases. Germline lookup yields CDR1 SGHAT and CDR2 FQNNGV. V lost 4 bases, J lost 0 bases, and 16 bases lay in between. The CDR3 sequence is 17 residues long. Full variable domain (rest looked up from reference TRBV11-2 and TRBJ2-4): EAGVAQSPRYKIIEKRQSVAFWCNPISGHATLYWYQQILGQGPKLLIQFQNNGVVDDSQLPKDRFSAERLKGVDSTLKIQPAKLEDSAVYLCASSSIKGDIAKNIQYFGAGTRLSVL.

The rearrangement links TRBV6-5 to TRBJ1-1, with a weak D call TRBD1 (6 bases). CDR3 length: 13 amino acids. V dropped 6 bases and J dropped 0 bases, with 8 bases sitting between them. Germline loops: CDR1 MNHEY, CDR2 SVGAGI. CDR3 coding DNA: TGTGCCAGCAGATGGGGGCTGAACACTGAAGCTTTCTTT. Translated, it gives CASRWGLNTEAFF.

J is TRBJ2-7 and V is TRBV5-1; D perhaps matches TRBD2 (6 bases). The CDR3 length is 13 residues. The V gene's germline CDR1 is SGHRS and CDR2 YFSETQ. V gave up 3 bases and J gave up 6 bases, with 13 bases separating them. CDR3 region: CASSSSEGSEQYF. The CDR3 DNA reads as TGCGCCAGCAGCTCATCGGAGGGTTCCGAGCAGTACTTC.

J is TRBJ1-5 and V is TRBV19; D remains unclear. The CDR3 sequence is 11 residues long. The ends were cut back, 5 bases at V and 6 bases at J, with 5 bases in the middle. Germline V gives CDR1 LNHDA, CDR2 SQIVND (reference sequence). CDR3 nucleotides: TGTGCCAGTAGTTACGGTCAGCCCCAGCATTTT. This translates into CASSYGQPQHF.

The chain joins TRBV19 to TRBJ2-1, with TRBD1 matching 11 bases. This CDR3 region has 14 residues. J gave up 12 bases and V 4 bases, and 8 bases lay outside the gene matches. Germline V gives CDR1 LNHDA, CDR2 SQIVND (reference sequence). CDR3 residues: CASSRTGGRGGQFF. The CDR3 coding sequence is TGTGCCAGTAGTAGGACAGGGGGCCGTGGGGGGCAGTTCTTC. The whole variable domain, filled in from reference TRBV19 and TRBJ2-1, reads DGGITQSPKYLFRKEGQNVTLSCEQNLNHDAMYWYRQDPGQGLRLIYYSQIVNDFQKGDIAEGYSVSREKKESFPLTVTSAQKNPTAFYLCASSRTGGRGGQFFGPGTRLTVL.

This clone was counted between two and nine times. The genes are TRBV5-1 and TRBJ1-2; D unclear. From germline, CDR1 is SGHRS and CDR2 YFSETQ. V lost 9 bases and J 4 bases, leaving 22 bases between the germline ends. The CDR3 is 15 residues long. Written as DNA, the CDR3 is TGCGCCATCCAGCCATCATTTTGCCGACTCTATGGCTACACCTTC. This codes for CAIQPSFCRLYGYTF.

This sequence joins TRBV11-2 and TRBJ1-1, with TRBD1 as a possible D gene (6 bases). Trimming removed 6 bases at V and 4 bases at J, with 18 bases between. The CDR3 runs to 15 residues. Per the germline V gene, CDR1 is SGHAT and CDR2 is FQNNGV. The CDR3 nucleotides are TGTGCCAGCAGTTTCTCCGCAGGGGTAGGCACTGAAGCTTTCTTT. Translated: CASSFSAGVGTEAFF.

V is TRBV6-6 and J is TRBJ2-3, with D perhaps TRBD2 (5 bases). V was trimmed by 6 bases and J by 2 bases, leaving 9 bases between them. Per the germline V gene, CDR1 is MNHNY and CDR2 is SVGAGI (reference sequence). This CDR3 contains 13 residues. In DNA, the CDR3 is TGTGCCAGCAGCGAGGACTTCACAGATACGCAGTATTTT. Translating it yields CASSEDFTDTQYF.